Listed below are T cell receptor beta chains from one sample, sequenced in a study of shared clonotypes between healthy human individuals. Produced via immunoSEQ multiplex PCR; TCRdb's table is partial and in-frame only. The table has about 640,000 clones, roughly 78% seen once. Sample: memory CD4+ T cells sorted from blood. The source is a woman younger than 45 in good health. The CDR3 runs from the conserved cysteine through the conserved F or W. The D gene is left open where the match is weak. Clone size is shown for a subset of rows, as once, few, many or a class of expanded clone.

TRBJ1-2 | . | . | TRBV6-5 | TGTGCCAGCACCGGGGACCGAAAGGTGGGCTACACCTTC | CASTGDRKVGYTF
TRBJ1-4 | . | . | TRBV4-1 | TGCGCCAGCAGCCAAGTGCGCGGGGTTTCACTGTTTTTT | CASSQVRGVSLFF
TRBJ2-4 | TRBD2 | . | TRBV6-5 | TGTGCCAGCAGGACTGGGGCGGGAGGGGGGAACATTCAGTACTTC | CASRTGAGGGNIQYF
TRBJ1-2 | TRBD1 | few | TRBV5-4 | TGTGCCAGCAGCTCCCTGTCGGGACAGGCGTATGGCTACACCTTC | CASSSLSGQAYGYTF
TRBJ2-2 | . | . | TRBV6-5 | TGTGCCAGCAGTTACTCGAGGTCCCAACAGGGTTCCAAGCTGTTTTTT | CASSYSRSQQGSKLFF
TRBJ1-4 | . | . | TRBV7-9 | TGTGCCAGCAGCTTACCGACCGGGTTAAGGGGAGCAGGGGAAAAACTGTTTTTT | CASSLPTGLRGAGEKLFF
TRBJ1-1 | TRBD1 | . | TRBV11-3 | TGTGCCAGCAGCCCCGGGACAGGGTATGGGACCACTGAAGCTTTCTTT | CASSPGTGYGTTEAFF
TRBJ2-7 | TRBD1 | . | TRBV28 | TGTGCCAGCACCACCGGACAGGGGGCCTACGAGCAGTACTTC | CASTTGQGAYEQYF
TRBJ1-2 | TRBD1 | . | TRBV5-6 | TGTGCCAGCAGCGATCGAGGACAGGGGATTTTGGTTAGTGGCTACACCTTC | CASSDRGQGILVSGYTF
TRBJ2-4 | . | . | TRBV30 | TGTGCCTGGAGTACAGGGCCCTCCCGAGACATTCAGTACTTC | CAWSTGPSRDIQYF
TRBJ2-3 | TRBD2 | . | TRBV7-2 | TGTGCCAGCAGCCGCACCGGGAGGGTAGTCACAGATACGCAGTATTTT | CASSRTGRVVTDTQYF
TRBJ2-7 | . | . | TRBV18 | TGTGCCAGCTCACCGTCGTGGACTACCTCCTACGAGCAGTACTTC | CASSPSWTTSYEQYF
TRBJ1-3 | . | . | TRBV7-8 | TGTGCCAGCAGCTTAGTCCAGGGCTCGTCTCCTGGAAACACCATATATTTT | CASSLVQGSSPGNTIYF
TRBJ1-4 | . | once | TRBV18 | TGTGCCAGCTCACCAAGGAGGGGAGAAACTAATGAAAAACTGTTTTTT | CASSPRRGETNEKLFF
TRBJ2-5 | TRBD1 | . | TRBV2 | TGTGCCAGCAGTCCCGGGACAGGGGGCCTCCAAGAGACCCAGTACTTC | CASSPGTGGLQETQYF
TRBJ1-2 | TRBD1 | . | TRBV14 | TGTGCCAGCAGCCGATGGACAGGGGGCTATGGCTACACCTTC | CASSRWTGGYGYTF